The 8 T cell receptor beta chains below were found in one sample sequenced in a study of CD8 T cells in ankylosing spondylitis. TCRdb re-called the 5' RACE reads with MiXCR, one entry per CDR3 protein. The sample records about 320,000 distinct CDR3 sequences, about 9.9% being singletons. The sample was blood, either unsorted or a sorted T cell fraction (not recorded which). These receptors came from a female donor with ankylosing spondylitis or in good health (not recorded which).

The sample holds many counts of this clonotype. This chain links TRBV7-8 with TRBJ1-4, with TRBD1 matching 7 bases. V gave up 5 bases and J gave up 1 base; unmatched junction bases: 1. Germline V lookup: CDR1 SGHVS, CDR2 FQNEAQ. This CDR3 comprises 14 residues. CDR3 in DNA: TGTGCCAGCAGCGCAGGGGGAACTAATGAAAAACTGTTTTTT. Residues: CASSAGGTNEKLFF.

This clonotype has at least ten counts. This rearrangement joins TRBV7-2 to TRBJ2-7, with 13 bases aligning to TRBD2. Germline loops: CDR1 SGHTA, CDR2 FQGNSA. V dropped 3 bases and J dropped 4; count of bases not matched to a gene: 6. The CDR3 is 16 amino acids. CDR3: CASSFRTSGSRYEQYF. In DNA form, the CDR3 reads TGTGCCAGCAGCTTCCGGACTAGCGGGAGTAGGTACGAGCAGTACTTC.

In its sample, this clonotype was seen many times. The V and J genes are TRBV20-1 and TRBJ2-7, with 13 bases lining up with TRBD2. CDR3 size: 15 residues. Looked up from germline, CDR1 is DFQATT and CDR2 is SNEGSKA (reference sequence). After removal of 3 bases from V and 2 bases from J, the junction contained 4 bases not matched to a gene. The CDR3, as DNA: TGCAGTGCTAGGGGACTAGCGGGAAGTCCCTACGAGCAGTACTTC. Its protein product is CSARGLAGSPYEQYF.

This clonotype has just one count. A much bigger clone sits one base away, suggesting this may be a read error. This sequence joins TRBV20-1 and TRBJ2-2, with TRBD2 as a possible D gene (5 bases). Germline CDR1 DFQATT, CDR2 SNEGSKA (reference sequence). The V end was cut by 5 bases, the J end by 2 bases, with 12 bases between. This CDR3 region has 14 residues. CDR3 residues: CSARYDYNTGELFF. The CDR3 DNA reads as TGCAGTGCTCGTTATGACTATAACACCGGGGAGCTGTTTTTT.

J is TRBJ2-1 and V is TRBV7-9; D is perhaps TRBD2 (5 bases). CDR1 is SEHNR and CDR2 is FQNEAQ in the germline V gene (reference sequence). The V end was cut by 3 bases, the J end by 7 bases, with 16 bases between. The length of the CDR3 is 15 residues. The CDR3 loop is CASSFPGEGRNEQFF. In DNA form, the CDR3 reads TGTGCCAGCAGCTTCCCCGGGGAAGGGCGGAATGAGCAGTTCTTC.

This clonotype was recorded a few times. V usage is TRBV14 and J usage is TRBJ2-7, with D maybe TRBD1 (5 bases). The V end was cut by 1 base, the J end by 6 bases, with 10 bases between. In germline, CDR1 is SGHDN, CDR2 FVKESK. The CDR3 contains 13 residues. In DNA form, the CDR3 reads TGTGCCAGCAGCCAAGTCAGGGTCGCCGAGCAGTACTTC. As protein: CASSQVRVAEQYF.

This clonotype was recorded many times. The rearrangement links TRBV5-1 to TRBJ2-1; 9 bases fit TRBD1. CDR3 length: 15 residues. The V segment lost 4 bases and the J segment 7 bases; nucleotides outside the gene matches: 9. The germline gives CDR1 SGHRS, CDR2 YFSETQ. DNA of the CDR3: TGCGCCAGCAGCCGATACAGGGGGCTCATGAATGAGCAGTTCTTC. Protein product: CASSRYRGLMNEQFF.

For this clonotype: Germline is not matched at one junction end, which may reflect a read error. The chain couples TRBV5-1 to TRBJ1-5; 9 positions agree with TRBD1. Germline CDR1 is SGHRS and CDR2 is YFSETQ. This CDR3 has 15 amino acids. The CDR3 sequence is CASSLGQGEYQPRHF. Written as DNA, the CDR3 is TGCGCCAGCAGCTTGGGACAGGGGGAGTATCAGCCCCGGCATTTT.